These 23 T cell receptor beta chains came from one sample sequenced in a study of T cell changes during pregnancy in multiple sclerosis. The data were produced by immunoSEQ multiplex PCR, yet TCRdb's version contains in-frame clones alone and is incomplete. Of around 40,000 clones in the sample, 90% are singletons; the top ten hold around 0.4%. Sequencing used CD4+ T cells from peripheral blood mononuclear cells, obtained in the second trimester of pregnancy. All receptors come from a female donor with multiple sclerosis, enrolled in a pregnancy study.

The V call is TRBV30, the J call TRBJ2-3; D remains unclear. The V end was cut by 0 bases, the J end by 9 bases, with 10 bases between. The CDR3 covers 12 residues. CDR1 is GTSNPN, CDR2 SVGIG, per germline (reference sequence). CDR3 sequence: CAWSVRAETQYF. In DNA form, the CDR3 reads TGTGCCTGGAGTGTACGTGCGGAGACGCAGTATTTT.

V usage is TRBV5-6 and J usage is TRBJ2-3; D remains ambiguous. V gave up 0 bases and J gave up 2 bases, with 13 bases separating them. Germline CDR1 and CDR2: SGHDT and YYEEEE. The CDR3 spans 16 residues. CDR3 sequence (DNA): TGTGCCAGCAGCTTGGCTCGGCGTAGCAACACAGATACGCAGTATTTT. It yields the protein CASSLARRSNTDTQYF.

V and J are TRBV7-9 and TRBJ1-2; D is undetermined. This CDR3 spans 14 amino acids. V was pared by 0 bases and J by 2 bases, with 7 bases between. Germline CDR1 reads SEHNR; CDR2 reads FQNEAQ (reference sequence). Here the CDR3 DNA reads TGTGCCAGCAGCTTAGCGCAACAGAACTATGGCTACACCTTC. This encodes CASSLAQQNYGYTF.

The rearrangement links TRBV5-1 to TRBJ1-1; the D is unclear. Germline V lookup: CDR1 SGHRS, CDR2 YFSETQ. V was trimmed by 4 bases and J by 1 base, leaving 11 bases between them. The length of the CDR3 is 14 residues. CDR3: CASSPDRGNTEAFF. CDR3 DNA: TGCGCCAGCAGCCCGGATAGAGGGAACACTGAAGCTTTCTTT.

The chain employs TRBV27 and TRBJ1-2, with no clear D. The V and J ends lost 8 bases and 4 bases respectively, with 14 bases between them. Germline V gene sequence: CDR1 MNHEY, CDR2 SMNVEV (reference sequence). The CDR3 spans 13 residues. The CDR3 DNA is TGTGCCAGCGGTCCCGCCGGACTCTATGGCTACACCTTC. Amino acid sequence: CASGPAGLYGYTF.

The rearrangement joins TRBV7-3 to TRBJ2-1; 11 bases map to TRBD2. CDR1 SGHTA and CDR2 FQGTGA come from the germline V gene. The V segment lost 5 bases and the J segment 7 bases; nucleotides outside the gene matches: 13. The CDR3 is made up of 17 amino acids. The CDR3 sequence is CASSQARTSGLVNEQFF. The CDR3 DNA reads as TGTGCCAGCAGCCAGGCGAGGACTAGCGGGTTGGTTAATGAGCAGTTCTTC.

The DNA for the CDR3 is TGTGCCAGCAGCTTCGGAGAACCGGGACAGGGCTACGAGCAGTACTTC. Translated, it gives CASSFGEPGQGYEQYF. The chain uses TRBV7-2 and TRBJ2-7, with 9 bases aligning to TRBD1. The V gene end was trimmed by 3 bases and the J gene end by 3 bases; junction bases not matched to a gene: 9. The CDR3 consists of 16 residues. CDR1 SGHTA and CDR2 FQGNSA come from the germline V gene.

This clone appeared a few times. The chain couples TRBV2 to TRBJ1-1; 9 nucleotides match TRBD1. This CDR3 has 14 residues. The ends lost 4 bases at V and 1 base at J; junction bases unmatched: 1. In germline, CDR1 is SNHLY, CDR2 FYNNEI. The CDR3 nucleotides are TGTGCCAGCAGTGCACAGGGGGCGAACACTGAAGCTTTCTTT. Translated, it gives CASSAQGANTEAFF.

This clone occurred a few times. The chain joins TRBV19 to TRBJ2-4; possible D gene TRBD2, 7 bases. The length of the CDR3 is 13 residues. Trimming removed 6 bases from V and 9 bases from J, with 15 bases in between. Germline V lookup: CDR1 LNHDA, CDR2 SQIVND (reference sequence). Here the CDR3 reads CASSAPGGAIQYF. The CDR3 DNA reads TGTGCCAGTAGCGCGCCTGGGGGGGCCATTCAGTACTTC.

J is TRBJ1-1 and V is TRBV30; D may be TRBD1 (6 bases). This CDR3 has 12 residues. Trimming removed 8 bases at V and 4 bases at J, with 14 bases between. The germline V gene has CDR1 GTSNPN and CDR2 SVGIG (reference sequence). Here the CDR3 reads CARGSWTTEAFF. The CDR3 region has the DNA TGTGCCAGGGGGAGCTGGACCACTGAAGCTTTCTTT.

V gene TRBV19 combines with J gene TRBJ1-5, with 11 bases lining up with TRBD1. The CDR3 spans 16 residues. V was pared by 6 bases and J by 6 bases, with 10 bases of the junction left unmatched. Germline assignment: CDR1 LNHDA and CDR2 SQIVND (reference sequence). CDR3 amino acids: CASSRGTGGFGQPQHF. The CDR3 DNA is TGTGCCAGTAGCCGAGGGACAGGGGGTTTCGGTCAGCCCCAGCATTTT.

The chain employs TRBV9 and TRBJ2-5, with D perhaps matching TRBD2 (6 bases). Deletions cut 4 bases from V and 1 base from J, with 11 bases between. Looked up from germline, CDR1 is SGDLS and CDR2 is YYNGEE. This CDR3 region has 14 residues. The CDR3 sequence: CASSSGLLQETQYF. In nucleotides, the CDR3 is TGTGCCAGCAGCTCGGGACTTCTCCAAGAGACCCAGTACTTC.

The V call is TRBV7-9, the J call TRBJ1-3, with 8 bases matching TRBD1. The CDR3 sequence is 16 residues long. The germline V gene encodes CDR1 SEHNR and CDR2 FQNEAQ (reference sequence). The trim removed 6 bases at V and 2 bases at J, leaving 9 bases unmatched. The CDR3: CASSSQGAVAGNTIYF. DNA of the CDR3: TGTGCCAGCAGTTCTCAGGGGGCCGTCGCTGGAAACACCATATATTTT.

V is TRBV7-9 and J is TRBJ1-4; D possibly corresponds to TRBD1 (5 bases). The V gene's germline CDR1 is SEHNR and CDR2 FQNEAQ (reference sequence). Trimming cost V 5 bases and J 0 bases, with 13 bases left between them. This CDR3 spans 16 amino acids. As DNA, the CDR3 is TGTGCCAGCAGCGACGGCGGGGGGGCAACTAATGAAAAACTGTTTTTT. Translating it yields CASSDGGGATNEKLFF.

The chain is built from TRBV30 and TRBJ1-3, with unresolved D. V was trimmed by 2 bases and J by 6 bases, leaving 5 bases between them. Looked up from germline, CDR1 is GTSNPN and CDR2 is SVGIG (reference sequence). There are 11 residues in the CDR3. CDR3 bases: TGTGCCTGGAGTCGTGTAAACACCATATATTTT. Amino acid sequence: CAWSRVNTIYF.

The chain has TRBV10-1 and TRBJ2-5; possible D gene TRBD2, 6 bases. Germline lookup yields CDR1 WNHNN and CDR2 SYGVQD (reference sequence). The CDR3 sequence is 15 residues long. Trimming removed 5 bases at V and 5 bases at J, with 18 bases between. CDR3 DNA sequence: TGCGCCAGCAGTCCTACCGTGGACTATTGCGAGACCCAGTACTTC. It specifies CASSPTVDYCETQYF.

The gene calls are TRBV5-1 and TRBJ2-1, with TRBD1 matching over 8 bases. Germline V gene lookup returns CDR1 SGHRS and CDR2 YFSETQ. Trimming cost V 4 bases and J 6 bases; bases outside gene matches: 12. The CDR3 runs 16 residues. CDR3: CASSPGQGMWGNEQFF. CDR3 nucleotides: TGCGCCAGCAGCCCCGGACAGGGTATGTGGGGCAATGAGCAGTTCTTC. The full variable domain, rest sourced from reference TRBV5-1 and TRBJ2-1, is KAGVTQTPRYLIKTRGQQVTLSCSPISGHRSVSWYQQTPGQGLQFLFEYFSETQRNKGNFPGRFSGRQFSNSRSEMNVSTLELGDSALYLCASSPGQGMWGNEQFFGPGTRLTVL.

In its sample, this clone was seen once. The CDR3 sequence: CASRSGYFTDTQYF. The CDR3 nucleotides read TGTGCCAGCAGGTCAGGGTACTTCACAGATACGCAGTATTTT. V gene TRBV5-8 combines with J gene TRBJ2-3; possibly TRBD1 for D (5 bases). V lost 5 bases, J lost 2 bases, and 12 bases lay in between. CDR3 size: 14 residues. Germline CDR1 SGHTS, CDR2 YDEGEE.

This sequence joins TRBV30 and TRBJ1-3; D is unclear. Trimming left V 5 bases short and J 3 bases short, with 14 bases between. The CDR3 is made up of 14 amino acids. The germline gives CDR1 GTSNPN, CDR2 SVGIG (reference sequence). The CDR3 loop is CAWQIGGFGNTIYF. CDR3 coding DNA: TGTGCCTGGCAGATTGGAGGGTTTGGAAACACCATATATTTT.

The gene calls are TRBV9 and TRBJ2-7; D gene ambiguous. The CDR3 spans 13 residues. The germline V and J ends were trimmed by 0 bases and 7 bases, with 11 bases remaining between them. Looked up from germline, CDR1 is SGDLS and CDR2 is YYNGEE. CDR3 amino acids: CASSVVAGGEQYF. CDR3 in DNA: TGTGCCAGCAGCGTAGTGGCTGGTGGTGAGCAGTACTTC.

By sample fraction, this clone is medium-sized. This rearrangement joins TRBV30 to TRBJ1-5, with unresolved D. The germline CDR1 and CDR2 sequences are GTSNPN and SVGIG (reference sequence). CDR3 length: 15 amino acids. The V and J ends lost 0 bases and 0 bases respectively, with 9 bases between them. The CDR3 nucleotides are TGTGCCTGGAGTGTAACCGGAGATAGCAATCAGCCCCAGCATTTT. It yields the protein CAWSVTGDSNQPQHF.

This clone was counted a single time. CDR3 region: CASSLKPRRLAGYNEQFF. The CDR3 nucleotides read TGTGCCAGCAGCCTCAAACCACGGAGACTAGCGGGCTACAATGAGCAGTTCTTC. The chain carries TRBV11-2 and TRBJ2-1, with 10 bases aligning to TRBD2. V gave up 5 bases and J gave up 3 bases; unmatched junction bases: 13. Germline CDR1 SGHAT, CDR2 FQNNGV. This CDR3 spans 18 amino acids.

The chain has TRBV28 and TRBJ2-5, with 7 nucleotides matching TRBD2. CDR1 and CDR2 (germline): MDHEN, SYDVKM. This CDR3 spans 18 amino acids. Germline trimming cut 4 bases from V and 4 bases from J; bases unmatched to any gene: 18. CDR3: CASSSLGEGQVRRETQYF. Written as DNA, the CDR3 is TGTGCCAGCAGTTCTCTGGGGGAGGGCCAGGTCCGGCGAGAGACCCAGTACTTC.